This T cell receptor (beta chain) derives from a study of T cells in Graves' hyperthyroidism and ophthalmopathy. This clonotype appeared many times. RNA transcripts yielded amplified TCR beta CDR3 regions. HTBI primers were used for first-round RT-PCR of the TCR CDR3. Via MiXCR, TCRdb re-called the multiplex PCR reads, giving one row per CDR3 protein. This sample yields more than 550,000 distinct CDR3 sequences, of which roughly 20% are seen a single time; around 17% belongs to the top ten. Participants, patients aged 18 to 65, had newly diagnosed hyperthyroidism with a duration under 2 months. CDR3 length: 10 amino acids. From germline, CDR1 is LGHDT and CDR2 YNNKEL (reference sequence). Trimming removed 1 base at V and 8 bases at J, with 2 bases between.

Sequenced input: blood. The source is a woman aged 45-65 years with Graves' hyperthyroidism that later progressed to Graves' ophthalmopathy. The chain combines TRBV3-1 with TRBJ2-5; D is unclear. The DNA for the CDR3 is TGTGCCAGCAGCCAAGGAACCCAGTACTTC. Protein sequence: CASSQGTQYF.